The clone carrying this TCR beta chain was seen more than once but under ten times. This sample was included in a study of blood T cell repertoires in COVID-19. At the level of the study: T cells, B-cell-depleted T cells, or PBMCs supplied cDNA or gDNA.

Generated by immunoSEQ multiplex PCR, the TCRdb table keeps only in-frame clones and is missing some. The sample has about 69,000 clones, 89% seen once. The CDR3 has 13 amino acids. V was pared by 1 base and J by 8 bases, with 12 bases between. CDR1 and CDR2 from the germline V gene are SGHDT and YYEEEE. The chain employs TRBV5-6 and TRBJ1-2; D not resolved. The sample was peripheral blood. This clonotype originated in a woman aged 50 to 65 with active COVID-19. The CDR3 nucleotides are TGTGCCAGCAGCTTGAGGCGGGGATCCGGCTACACCTTC. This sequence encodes CASSLRRGSGYTF.